These 20 T cell receptor beta chains originate from one sample sequenced in a study of shared clonotypes between healthy human individuals. Assay used: immunoSEQ multiplex PCR; TCRdb lists only in-frame clones, some missing. The sample contains more than 150,000 clones, approximately 60% of which appear only once. Material: memory CD4+ T cells sorted from blood. Subset specified: CD45RA-negative fraction. The receptors come from a man aged 30 to 45 in good health.

This clone was seen a few times. The chain joins TRBV5-4 to TRBJ2-2; TRBD1 aligns across 7 bases. This CDR3 comprises 15 residues. J lost 4 bases, V lost 4 bases, and 7 bases had no gene match. Germline V gene lookup returns CDR1 SGHNT and CDR2 YYREEE (reference sequence). CDR3 coding DNA: TGTGCCAGCAGCCTCCCGGGACAGACCACCGGGGAGCTGTTTTTT. Translated, it gives CASSLPGQTTGELFF.

The chain couples TRBV9 to TRBJ2-3; possible D gene TRBD2, 7 bases. The ends were cut back, 0 bases at V and 2 bases at J, with 13 bases in the middle. This CDR3 has 16 amino acids. Germline CDR1 SGDLS, CDR2 YYNGEE. The CDR3 coding sequence is TGTGCCAGCAGCGTAGCTCGGGGGGCTTACACAGATACGCAGTATTTT. Translation gives CASSVARGAYTDTQYF. The full variable domain, completed using reference TRBV9 and TRBJ2-3, is DSGVTQTPKHLITATGQRVTLRCSPRSGDLSVYWYQQSLDQGLQFLIQYYNGEERAKGNILERFSAQQFPDLHSELNLSSLELGDSALYFCASSVARGAYTDTQYFGPGTRLTVL.

The chain has TRBV12-5 and TRBJ2-5; D gene ambiguous. The CDR3 loop spans 14 amino acids. Deletions cut 7 bases from V and 5 bases from J, with 17 bases between. In germline, CDR1 is LGHNT, CDR2 FRNRAP. The CDR3 reads CASAPPATGETQYF. The CDR3 DNA follows: TGTGCTAGTGCTCCACCAGCTACCGGGGAGACCCAGTACTTC. Filled out from reference TRBV12-5 and TRBJ2-5, the complete variable domain reads DARVTQTPRHKVTEMGQEVTMRCQPILGHNTVFWYRQTMMQGLELLAYFRNRAPLDDSGMPKDRFSAEMPDATLATLKIQPSEPRDSAVYFCASAPPATGETQYFGPGTRLLVL.

This chain joins TRBV19 and TRBJ1-2; perhaps TRBD1 as D (6 bases). CDR3 size: 13 residues. V shed 7 bases and J shed 5 bases, with 14 bases lying between them. The germline V gene has CDR1 LNHDA and CDR2 SQIVND (reference sequence). The DNA for the CDR3 is TGTGCCAGTATCTCAACGGACAGATATGGCTACACCTTC. It codes for CASISTDRYGYTF.

V is TRBV29-1 and J is TRBJ2-7; D remains ambiguous. From germline, CDR1 is SQVTM and CDR2 ANQGSEA. The ends were cut back, 6 bases at V and 1 base at J, with 13 bases in the middle. There are 13 residues in the CDR3. The CDR3 spells CSVRSPPSYEQYF. In DNA form, the CDR3 reads TGCAGCGTCCGTTCCCCCCCTTCCTACGAGCAGTACTTC.

The chain recombines TRBV6-5 with TRBJ2-2, with D perhaps assigned TRBD1 or TRBD2 (5 bases each). The CDR3 runs 12 residues. The germline V gene has CDR1 MNHEY and CDR2 SVGAGI. Trimming pared 6 bases from V and 7 bases from J, leaving 9 bases between. The CDR3 DNA sequence: TGTGCCAGCAGCCGGGGCGTCGGGGAGCTGTTTTTT. Translation: CASSRGVGELFF.

This clone was seen a handful of times. V is TRBV10-1 and J is TRBJ2-1; 9 nucleotides align to TRBD2. Germline V gene sequence: CDR1 WNHNN, CDR2 SYGVQD (reference sequence). V lost 6 bases, J lost 5 bases, and 8 bases stayed unmatched. The CDR3 loop spans 15 amino acids. The DNA of the CDR3 is TGCGCCAGCAGCCCCGGGACTAGCAGCAACAATGAGCAGTTCTTC. Protein product: CASSPGTSSNNEQFF.

The chain recombines TRBV15 with TRBJ2-1; D might be TRBD2 (6 bases). CDR1 LNHNV and CDR2 YYDKDF come from the germline V gene (reference sequence). The CDR3 is 16 amino acids. V lost 5 bases and J 2 bases, leaving 16 bases between the germline ends. CDR3 protein: CATSAPRAGPYNEQFF. CDR3 in DNA: TGTGCCACCAGCGCCCCCAGAGCGGGCCCCTACAATGAGCAGTTCTTC.

The count of this clone is one. This chain connects TRBV7-9 to TRBJ2-3; 15 bases line up with TRBD2. This CDR3 has 17 residues. Germline V gene sequence: CDR1 SEHNR, CDR2 FQNEAQ (reference sequence). V dropped 4 bases and J dropped 4; count of bases not matched to a gene: 6. The CDR3 DNA is TGTGCCAGCAGCTCCGGACTAGCGGGAGGGCTTGCAGATACGCAGTATTTT. Its translation: CASSSGLAGGLADTQYF.

This clone was found a few times. Other nucleotide sequences in the sample specify the same CDR3. The rearrangement joins TRBV28 to TRBJ1-1; D may be TRBD1 (5 bases). The germline gives CDR1 MDHEN, CDR2 SYDVKM. The CDR3 contains 13 residues. The V and J ends lost 3 bases and 1 base respectively, with 6 bases between them. CDR3 loop: CASSFGGNTEAFF. CDR3 sequence (DNA): TGTGCCAGCAGTTTTGGGGGGAACACTGAAGCTTTCTTT.

This sequence joins TRBV29-1 and TRBJ2-1, with TRBD1 as a possible D gene (5 bases). Trimming pared 8 bases from V and 4 bases from J, leaving 18 bases between. Germline-derived CDR1 and CDR2 are SQVTM and ANQGSEA. The CDR3 has 14 amino acids. CDR3 sequence reads: CSLYAEDKYNEQFF. The CDR3 DNA reads as TGCAGCCTATACGCCGAGGACAAGTACAATGAGCAGTTCTTC.

The rearrangement joins TRBV9 to TRBJ2-5; 10 bases map to TRBD2. In germline, CDR1 is SGDLS, CDR2 YYNGEE. With 0 bases clipped from V and 4 bases from J, the junction kept 9 bases outside the gene matches. CDR3 length: 17 residues. The CDR3 region has the DNA TGTGCCAGCAGCGTAGGACTAGCGGGCCCCCAGAGAGAGACCCAGTACTTC. Its translation is CASSVGLAGPQRETQYF.

The chain employs TRBV18 and TRBJ1-1, with 8 bases identical to TRBD1. Germline assignment: CDR1 KGHSH and CDR2 LQKENI. The trim removed 3 bases at V and 5 bases at J, leaving 5 bases unmatched. The CDR3 runs to 14 residues. The CDR3 DNA reads as TGTGCCAGCTCACCGACAGGGGATAGGACTGAAGCTTTCTTT. Translating it yields CASSPTGDRTEAFF.

The rearrangement uses TRBV5-1 and TRBJ2-7; 7 bases agree with TRBD1. This CDR3 contains 15 residues. J gave up 6 bases and V 3 bases, and 12 bases lay outside the gene matches. Germline V gives CDR1 SGHRS, CDR2 YFSETQ. Here the CDR3 reads CASSSSRQGRGEQYF. CDR3 bases: TGCGCCAGCAGCTCTAGCCGACAGGGTAGGGGCGAGCAGTACTTC.

The rearrangement joins TRBV30 to TRBJ2-2; D call uncertain. The CDR3 is made up of 12 amino acids. Germline CDR1 is GTSNPN and CDR2 is SVGIG (reference sequence). V lost 3 bases and J 2 bases, leaving 4 bases between the germline ends. CDR3 loop: CAWRQNTGELFF. For the CDR3, the DNA is TGTGCCTGGAGACAAAACACCGGGGAGCTGTTTTTT.

The J gene is TRBJ2-7, the V gene TRBV5-1; D is unresolved. The CDR3 runs to 14 residues. Trimming stripped 1 base from V and 0 bases from J, with 8 bases between. The V gene's germline CDR1 is SGHRS and CDR2 YFSETQ. The CDR3 bases are TGCGCCAGCAGCTTGAACGCAGTCTCCTACGAGCAGTACTTC. As protein: CASSLNAVSYEQYF.

Only one count was recorded for this clone. V usage is TRBV29-1 and J usage is TRBJ2-3; 8 positions match TRBD2. The CDR3 length is 16 residues. Trimming removed 3 bases from V and 0 bases from J; junction bases left unmatched: 8. Germline V gene lookup returns CDR1 SQVTM and CDR2 ANQGSEA. CDR3 sequence reads: CSVDPTSGSSTDTQYF. In DNA form, the CDR3 reads TGCAGCGTTGACCCAACTAGCGGTTCTAGCACAGATACGCAGTATTTT.

With respect to this clone: The same CDR3 arises from other DNA sequences in this sample as well. The genes are TRBV7-9 and TRBJ2-2; D might be TRBD1 (6 bases). This CDR3 region has 13 residues. V was shortened by 2 bases and J by 8 bases, with 9 bases between the two germline ends. The germline gives CDR1 SEHNR, CDR2 FQNEAQ (reference sequence). The CDR3 region has the DNA TGTGCCAGCAGCTTACAGGGGTTGGGGGAGCTGTTTTTT. It yields the protein CASSLQGLGELFF.

This clone was picked up one time. This chain connects TRBV18 to TRBJ2-7; maybe TRBD2 (6 bases). V lost 6 bases and J 4 bases, leaving 28 bases between the germline ends. Per germline, CDR1 KGHSH and CDR2 LQKENI. The CDR3 covers 18 residues. CDR3 in amino acids: CASSPLGPTPSAQYEQYF. The CDR3, as DNA: TGTGCCAGCTCCCCCCTGGGTCCAACCCCTAGCGCACAATACGAGCAGTACTTC. Using reference TRBV18 and TRBJ2-7 for the parts outside the CDR3, the full variable domain is NAGVMQNPRHLVRRRGQEARLRCSPMKGHSHVYWYRQLPEEGLKFMVYLQKENIIDESGMPKERFSAEFPKEGPSILRIQQVVRGDSAAYFCASSPLGPTPSAQYEQYFGPGTRLTVT.

A few counts support this clone. Here the CDR3 reads CASSPPGGTRFTDTQYF. As DNA, the CDR3 is TGTGCCAGCTCACCTCCTGGCGGGACTAGATTCACAGATACGCAGTATTTT. This rearrangement joins TRBV18 to TRBJ2-3; 8 positions agree with TRBD2. Trimming at V came to 3 bases and at J to 2 bases, leaving 10 bases not matched to a gene. The CDR3 is made up of 17 amino acids. CDR1 is KGHSH, CDR2 LQKENI, per germline.